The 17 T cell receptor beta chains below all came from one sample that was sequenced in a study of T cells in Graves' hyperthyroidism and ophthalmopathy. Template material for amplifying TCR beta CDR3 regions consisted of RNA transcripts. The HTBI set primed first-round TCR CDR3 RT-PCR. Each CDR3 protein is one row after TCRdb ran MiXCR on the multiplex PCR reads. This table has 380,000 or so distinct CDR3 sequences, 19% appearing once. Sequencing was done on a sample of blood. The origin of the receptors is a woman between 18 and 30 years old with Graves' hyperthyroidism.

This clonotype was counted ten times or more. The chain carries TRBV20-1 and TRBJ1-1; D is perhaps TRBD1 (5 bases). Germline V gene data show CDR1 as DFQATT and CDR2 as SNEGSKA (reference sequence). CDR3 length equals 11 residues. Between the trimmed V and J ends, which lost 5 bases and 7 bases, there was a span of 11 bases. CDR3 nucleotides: TGCAGTGCTGAAGTAGGGGTTGAAGCTTTCTTT. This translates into CSAEVGVEAFF.

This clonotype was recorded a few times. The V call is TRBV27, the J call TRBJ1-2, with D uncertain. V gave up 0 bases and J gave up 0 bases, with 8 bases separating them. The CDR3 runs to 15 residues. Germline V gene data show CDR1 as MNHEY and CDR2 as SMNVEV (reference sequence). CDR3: CASSLSGLTNYGYTF. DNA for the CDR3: TGTGCCAGCAGTTTATCCGGGTTAACTAACTATGGCTACACCTTC.

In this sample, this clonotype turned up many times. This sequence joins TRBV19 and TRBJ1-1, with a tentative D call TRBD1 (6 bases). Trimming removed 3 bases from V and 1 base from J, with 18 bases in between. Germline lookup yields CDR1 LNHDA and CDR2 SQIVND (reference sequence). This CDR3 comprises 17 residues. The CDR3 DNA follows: TGTGCCAGTAGTATTTGGGGAGGGGGGCCTTCGAACACTGAAGCTTTCTTT. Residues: CASSIWGGGPSNTEAFF.

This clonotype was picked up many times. The CDR3 loop reads CASSLREPYEQYF. CDR3 coding DNA: TGTGCCAGCAGTTTAAGAGAGCCCTACGAGCAGTACTTC. The chain combines TRBV28 with TRBJ2-7; no clear D. With 2 bases removed from V and 2 bases from J, the gap between germline ends came to 7 bases. Germline CDR1 MDHEN, CDR2 SYDVKM. The CDR3 is 13 residues long.

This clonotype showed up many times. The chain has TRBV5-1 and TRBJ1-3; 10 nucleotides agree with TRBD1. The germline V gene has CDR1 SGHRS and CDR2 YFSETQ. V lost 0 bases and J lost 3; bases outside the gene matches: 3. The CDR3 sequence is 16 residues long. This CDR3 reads CASSLVGQGHGNTIYF. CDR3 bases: TGCGCCAGCAGCTTGGTGGGACAGGGGCATGGAAACACCATATATTTT.

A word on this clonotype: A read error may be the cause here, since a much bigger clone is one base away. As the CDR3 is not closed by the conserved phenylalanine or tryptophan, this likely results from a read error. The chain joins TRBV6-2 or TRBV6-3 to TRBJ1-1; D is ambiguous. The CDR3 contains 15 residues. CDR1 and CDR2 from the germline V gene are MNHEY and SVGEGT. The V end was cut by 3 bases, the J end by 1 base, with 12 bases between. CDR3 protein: CASSYLSRGNTEAFL. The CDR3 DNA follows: TGTGCCAGCAGTTATCTATCTCGGGGGAACACTGAAGCTTTCTTG.

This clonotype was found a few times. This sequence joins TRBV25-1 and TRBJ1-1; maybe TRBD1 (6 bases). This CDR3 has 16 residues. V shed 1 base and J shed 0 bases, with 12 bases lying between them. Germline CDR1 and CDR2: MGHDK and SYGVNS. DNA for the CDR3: TGTGCCAGCAGTGAATGGGGGGGCGTGGTGAACACTGAAGCTTTCTTT. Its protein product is CASSEWGGVVNTEAFF. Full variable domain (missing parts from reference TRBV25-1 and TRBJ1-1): EADIYQTPRYLVIGTGKKITLECSQTMGHDKMYWYQQDPGMELHLIHYSYGVNSTEKGDLSSESTVSRIRTEHFPLTLESARPSHTSQYLCASSEWGGVVNTEAFFGQGTRLTVV.

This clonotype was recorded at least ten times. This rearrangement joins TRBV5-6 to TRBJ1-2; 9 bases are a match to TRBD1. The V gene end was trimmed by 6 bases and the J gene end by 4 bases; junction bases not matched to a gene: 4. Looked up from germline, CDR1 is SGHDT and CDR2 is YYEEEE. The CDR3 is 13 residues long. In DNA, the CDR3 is TGTGCCAGCATCTCGACAGGGGGCTATGGCTACACCTTC. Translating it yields CASISTGGYGYTF.

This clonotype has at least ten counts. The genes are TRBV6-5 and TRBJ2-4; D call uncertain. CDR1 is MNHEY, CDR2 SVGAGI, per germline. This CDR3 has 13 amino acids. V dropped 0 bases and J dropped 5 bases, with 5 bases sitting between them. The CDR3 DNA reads TGTGCCAGCAGTTACTCGTCCCAAAACATTCAGTACTTC. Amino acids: CASSYSSQNIQYF.

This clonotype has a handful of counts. The CDR3 is CASSYGPGTGPLYEQYF. In nucleotides, the CDR3 is TGTGCCAGCAGTTACGGTCCTGGGACAGGGCCCCTCTACGAGCAGTACTTC. The chain couples TRBV6-5 to TRBJ2-7; 9 bases align to TRBD1. CDR1 MNHEY and CDR2 SVGAGI come from the germline V gene. The J segment lost 3 bases and the V segment lost 2 bases, leaving 11 bases of the junction unmatched. The CDR3 is made up of 17 amino acids.

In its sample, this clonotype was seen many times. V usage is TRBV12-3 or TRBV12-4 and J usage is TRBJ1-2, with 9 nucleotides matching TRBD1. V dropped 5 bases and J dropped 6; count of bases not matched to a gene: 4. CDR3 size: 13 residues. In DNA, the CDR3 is TGTGCCAGCAGTCTCGGGACAGGGAATGGCTACACCTTC. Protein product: CASSLGTGNGYTF.

Here the CDR3 reads CASSYKTWASGSVETQYF. CDR3 DNA: TGTGCCAGCAGTTACAAGACTTGGGCTAGCGGGAGTGTAGAGACCCAGTACTTC. The chain couples TRBV6-5 to TRBJ2-5; 10 bases map to TRBD2. CDR1 is MNHEY, CDR2 SVGAGI, per germline. The CDR3 is 18 residues long. J was trimmed by 4 bases and V by 2 bases; bases with no gene match: 13.

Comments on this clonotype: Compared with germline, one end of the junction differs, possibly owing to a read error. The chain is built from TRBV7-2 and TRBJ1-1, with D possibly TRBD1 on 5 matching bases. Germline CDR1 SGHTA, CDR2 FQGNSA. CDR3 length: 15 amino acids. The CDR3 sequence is CASSLAGVMNTEAFF. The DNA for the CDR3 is TGTGCCAGCAGCTTAGCGGGGGTTATGAACACTGAAGCTTTCTTC.

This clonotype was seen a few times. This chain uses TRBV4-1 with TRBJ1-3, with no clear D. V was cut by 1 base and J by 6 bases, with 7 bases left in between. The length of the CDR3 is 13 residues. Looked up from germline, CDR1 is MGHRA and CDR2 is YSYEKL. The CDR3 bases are TGCGCCAGCAGCCAAGTTCCCTTAAACACCATATATTTT. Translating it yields CASSQVPLNTIYF.

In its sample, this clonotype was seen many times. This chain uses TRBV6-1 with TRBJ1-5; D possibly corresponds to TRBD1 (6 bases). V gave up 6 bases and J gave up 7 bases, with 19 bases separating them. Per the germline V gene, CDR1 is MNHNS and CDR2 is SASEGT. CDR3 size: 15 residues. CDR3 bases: TGTGCCAGCAGCACATCGGACAGCTCGGGCCAGCCCCAGCATTTT. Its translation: CASSTSDSSGQPQHF.

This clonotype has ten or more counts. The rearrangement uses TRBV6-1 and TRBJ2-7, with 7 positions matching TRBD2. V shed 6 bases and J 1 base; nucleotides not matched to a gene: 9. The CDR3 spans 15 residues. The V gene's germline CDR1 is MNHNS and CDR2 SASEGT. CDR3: CASSPAGTTSYEQYF. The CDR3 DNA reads TGTGCCAGCAGCCCAGCGGGGACGACTTCCTACGAGCAGTACTTC.

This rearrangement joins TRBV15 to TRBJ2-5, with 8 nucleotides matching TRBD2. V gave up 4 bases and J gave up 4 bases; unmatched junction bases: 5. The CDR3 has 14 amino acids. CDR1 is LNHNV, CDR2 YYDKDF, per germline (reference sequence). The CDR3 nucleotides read TGTGCCACCAGCATACGGGGGGGAGGAGAGACCCAGTACTTC. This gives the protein CATSIRGGGETQYF.